This T cell receptor beta chain was sequenced for a study of shared clonotypes between healthy human individuals. Study results and limitations: Read depth was anticipated to influence clonotype sharing among donors. Among several donors, roughly 5% of naive CD4 clonotypes were found in common.

Concerning this clone: Its antigen is as yet unknown.

The assay was immunoSEQ multiplex PCR, and TCRdb's table has in-frame clones only and misses some. The table includes about 980,000 clones, less than 85% detected once. The clonotype was recovered from a man younger than 30 in good health. Input material: memory CD4+ T cells sorted from blood. Documented subset: CD45RA-negative fraction.

This chain's CDR3 is CASSRGDRAQETQYF. For the CDR3, the DNA is TGTGCCAGCAGCCGCGGGGACAGGGCCCAAGAGACCCAGTACTTC. The genes are TRBV7-2 and TRBJ2-5; 9 bases line up with TRBD1. Germline lookup yields CDR1 SGHTA and CDR2 FQGNSA. J gave up 1 base and V 5 bases, and 5 bases lay outside the gene matches. The CDR3 extends over 15 amino acids.